The 13 T cell receptor beta chains reported below all come from one sample, sequenced in a study of blood T cell repertoires in COVID-19. Clones were read by immunoSEQ multiplex PCR, and TCRdb kept only the in-frame ones, dropping some. The sample includes about 61,000 clones, 80% to 90% of them seen just once. Sequenced sample: peripheral blood. The receptors were sampled from a man aged 55 to 70 with acute or convalescent COVID-19.

V is TRBV7-3 and J is TRBJ2-5; TRBD2 aligns across 10 bases. The length of the CDR3 is 17 residues. With V trimmed by 5 bases and J by 3 bases, 12 bases remained unmatched. Germline V gives CDR1 SGHTA, CDR2 FQGTGA. CDR3 region: CASSPQAGLAGEETQYF. The CDR3 nucleotides are TGTGCCAGCAGCCCCCAGGCTGGGCTAGCGGGGGAAGAGACCCAGTACTTC.

CDR3 sequence: CASSGQGRTEAFF. CDR3 DNA: TGTGCCAGTAGTGGACAGGGAAGAACTGAAGCTTTCTTT. This chain links TRBV19 with TRBJ1-1; 8 positions agree with TRBD1. Germline trimming cut 5 bases from V and 5 bases from J; bases unmatched to any gene: 4. This CDR3 region has 13 residues. The germline V gene has CDR1 LNHDA and CDR2 SQIVND (reference sequence).

This rearrangement joins TRBV3-1 (or the pseudogene TRBV3-2) to TRBJ1-2; TRBD1 is a possible D gene (6 bases). The germline V and J ends were trimmed by 5 bases and 0 bases, with 19 bases remaining between them. This CDR3 region has 17 residues. The germline V gene encodes CDR1 LGHDT and CDR2 YNNKEL (reference sequence). In DNA form, the CDR3 reads TGTGCCAGCAGCAGTCGAGCGTGGGACACCACTAACTATGGCTACACCTTC. Its translation is CASSSRAWDTTNYGYTF.

The chain uses TRBV7-8 and TRBJ2-1; D remains ambiguous. CDR1 is SGHVS, CDR2 FQNEAQ, per germline. Trimming left V 5 bases short and J 5 bases short, with 13 bases between. The CDR3 is 14 residues long. CDR3 nucleotides: TGTGCCAGCAGCATAGGTTGGTTAGACAATGAGCAGTTCTTC. Its translation: CASSIGWLDNEQFF.

This chain connects TRBV5-5 to TRBJ2-1; TRBD1 agrees at 10 bases. There are 14 residues in the CDR3. Looked up from germline, CDR1 is SGHKS and CDR2 is YYEKEE (reference sequence). J gave up 5 bases and V 3 bases, and 2 bases lay outside the gene matches. The DNA of the CDR3 is TGTGCCAGCAGCTGGGGACAGGGGAACAATGAGCAGTTCTTC. Its translation: CASSWGQGNNEQFF.

V is TRBV9 and J is TRBJ1-4; TRBD1 agrees at 7 bases. CDR3 length: 15 amino acids. Germline CDR1 SGDLS, CDR2 YYNGEE. V shed 4 bases and J 5 bases; nucleotides not matched to a gene: 8. CDR3 bases: TGTGCCAGCAGCACCCGGGACAGAGAGAATGAAAAACTGTTTTTT. This encodes CASSTRDRENEKLFF.

This clone was seen just once. J is TRBJ2-7 and V is TRBV10-3; weak D call: TRBD2 (5 bases). Germline CDR1 is ENHRY and CDR2 is SYGVKD. Trimming cost V 8 bases and J 3 bases, with 8 bases left between them. The CDR3 has 11 amino acids. CDR3: CAIGESYEQYF. The CDR3 DNA reads TGTGCCATCGGGGAGAGCTACGAGCAGTACTTC.

In its sample, this clone was seen a few times. The V gene is TRBV27, the J gene TRBJ1-6; D ambiguous. This CDR3 region has 15 residues. Germline V gene data show CDR1 as MNHEY and CDR2 as SMNVEV (reference sequence). The germline V and J ends were trimmed by 6 bases and 2 bases, with 11 bases remaining between them. CDR3 residues: CASRREGTYNSPLHF. The CDR3 nucleotides read TGTGCCAGCAGGAGGGAGGGAACCTATAATTCACCCCTCCACTTT.

This clone was counted once. The rearrangement joins TRBV6-4 to TRBJ2-5; tentative D call: TRBD2 (6 bases). V lost 7 bases and J lost 2, with 14 bases in between. The V gene's germline CDR1 is MRHNA and CDR2 SNTAGT. The CDR3 sequence is 14 residues long. In DNA form, the CDR3 reads TGTGCCAGCATTATCCGGGACTTACAAGAGACCCAGTACTTC. It specifies CASIIRDLQETQYF.

This chain links TRBV30 with TRBJ1-3, with D unresolved. The germline CDR1 and CDR2 sequences are GTSNPN and SVGIG (reference sequence). Trimming shortened V by 3 bases and J by 2 bases, and 11 bases separated the two germline ends. This CDR3 is 14 amino acids long. The CDR3 DNA sequence: TGTGCCTGGAGACAAAGAGGCGCTGGAAACACCATATATTTT. The encoded protein is CAWRQRGAGNTIYF.

V gene TRBV5-6 combines with J gene TRBJ1-2, with D uncertain. The CDR3 is 14 residues long. Germline V lookup: CDR1 SGHDT, CDR2 YYEEEE. V was clipped by 0 bases and J by 5 bases, with 11 bases between them. CDR3 in amino acids: CASSLGTTPYGYTF. The CDR3 bases are TGTGCCAGCAGCTTGGGGACTACCCCGTATGGCTACACCTTC.

This chain joins TRBV7-6 and TRBJ2-5; 9 bases agree with TRBD1. Germline assignment: CDR1 SGHVS and CDR2 FNYEAQ. Germline trimming cut 3 bases from V and 2 bases from J; bases unmatched to any gene: 4. The CDR3 totals 15 residues. This CDR3 is CASSFRDRVQETQYF. The CDR3 DNA reads TGTGCCAGCAGCTTCCGGGACAGGGTACAAGAGACCCAGTACTTC.

The chain has TRBV6-6 and TRBJ2-3, with TRBD2 as a possible D gene (6 bases). The V gene lost 4 bases and the J gene lost 3 bases, with 17 bases spanning the gap. This CDR3 spans 16 amino acids. CDR1 is MNHNY and CDR2 is SVGAGI in the germline V gene (reference sequence). Here the CDR3 reads CASSFRSAGGTDTQYF. The CDR3 DNA reads as TGTGCCAGCAGTTTTCGTAGCGCCGGGGGAACAGATACGCAGTATTTT.